This TCR beta chain was found in a study of CD8+CD57+ T cells in acquired aplastic anemia. Overall study: Recorded DNA amounts for sorted CD4+ and CD8+ cells had an average of 3.2 ug.

TCR beta VDJ combinations and CDR3 sequences were profiled from genomic DNA. Each CDR3 protein gets one entry after TCRdb re-called the reads with MiXCR. The sample includes tens of thousands of distinct CDR3 sequences, 75% to 85% of them seen just once. This clonotype was counted between two and nine times. Trimming removed 3 bases from V and 3 bases from J; junction bases left unmatched: 5. CDR3 length equals 16 residues. CDR1 is WSHSY, CDR2 SAAADI, per germline. Sequencing was performed on sorted CD4+, CD8+, or CD8+CD57+ T cells (not recorded which) from PBMCs. The chain recombines TRBV10-2 with TRBJ2-7; 13 bases align to TRBD2. This clonotype originated in a human donor in good health, serving as a control. Here the CDR3 DNA reads TGCGCCAGCAGTGAACCGGGACTAGCGGGATTCTACGAGCAGTACTTC. Translation gives CASSEPGLAGFYEQYF.